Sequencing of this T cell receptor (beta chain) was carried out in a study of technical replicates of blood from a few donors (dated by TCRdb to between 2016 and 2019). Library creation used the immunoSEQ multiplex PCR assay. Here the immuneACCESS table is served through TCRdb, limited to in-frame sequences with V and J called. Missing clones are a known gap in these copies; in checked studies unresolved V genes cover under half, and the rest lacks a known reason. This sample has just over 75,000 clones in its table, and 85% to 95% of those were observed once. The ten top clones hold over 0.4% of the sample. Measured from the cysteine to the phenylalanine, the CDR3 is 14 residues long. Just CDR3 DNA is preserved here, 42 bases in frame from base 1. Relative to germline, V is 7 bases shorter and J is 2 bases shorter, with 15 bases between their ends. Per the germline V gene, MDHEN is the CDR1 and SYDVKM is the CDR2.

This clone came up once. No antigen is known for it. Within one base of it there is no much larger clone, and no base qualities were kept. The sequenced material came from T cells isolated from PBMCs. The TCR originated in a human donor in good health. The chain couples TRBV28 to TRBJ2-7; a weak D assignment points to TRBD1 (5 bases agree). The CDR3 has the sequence CASTEPTVTYEQYF. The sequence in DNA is TGTGCCAGCACAGAACCGACAGTTACCTACGAGCAGTACTTC.